This record looks at one TCR beta chain sequence and its context. This sample was included in a study of blood T cell repertoires in COVID-19. Trimming took 5 bases from V and 5 from J; bases not matched to a gene: 12. The CDR3 sequence is 16 residues long. The V gene's germline CDR1 is MDHEN and CDR2 SYDVKM. Sequenced by immunoSEQ multiplex PCR; TCRdb stores in-frame clones only, minus some. This table holds 150,000 to 200,000 clones, roughly four fifths found once. The chain recombines TRBV28 with TRBJ2-5; 9 positions agree with TRBD2. The material sequenced was PBMCs or T cells enriched from blood (not recorded which). The source of this sequence is a man aged 40-49 years who had recovered from COVID-19. CDR3 nucleotide sequence: TGTGCCAGCAGTCTCGGGACTAGCCTCTTAGAGGAGACCCAGTACTTC. Its translation: CASSLGTSLLEETQYF.